This entry concerns a single T cell receptor (beta chain). Its cognate antigen is unknown. The CDR3 consists of 11 residues. The V and J ends lost 5 bases and 7 bases, in that order; junction bases with no gene match: 1. Looked up from germline, CDR1 is LNHNV and CDR2 is YYDKDF (reference sequence). The data originate from a study of shared clonotypes between healthy human individuals. The study, taken as a whole, reports: For naive CD4 cells, approximately 4.7% of clonotypes were shared across several donors.

Method: immunoSEQ multiplex PCR; TCRdb's copy keeps in-frame clones and lacks some. The repertoire has some 2,500,000 clones, over 85% of them found once; the top ten carry 0.36%. Input material: naive CD4+ T cells from PBMCs. Subset in this sample: CD45RA+ positively selected. The sequence came from a man younger than 30 in good health. Some clones in this sample may be carry-over from other donors' samples. The V call is TRBV15, the J call TRBJ2-5; TRBD2 agrees at 7 bases. CDR3 nucleotide sequence: TGTGCCACCAGCGGGGAGGGGACCCAGTACTTC. Residues: CATSGEGTQYF.